Below are 3 T cell receptor beta chains sequenced from a single sample in a study of blood T cell repertoires in COVID-19. Here immunoSEQ multiplex PCR was the method, and the copy in TCRdb shows in-frame clones only, minus some. Of 54,000 or so clones in the sample, 80% to 90% were seen once. The specimen sequenced was peripheral blood. The receptor set was obtained from a human donor in a cohort sampled during active COVID-19.

This chain links TRBV6-5 with TRBJ2-7; a weak D match, TRBD2 (5 bases). Germline CDR1 and CDR2: MNHEY and SVGAGI. Trimming removed 0 bases at V and 0 bases at J, with 9 bases between. This CDR3 is 15 amino acids long. CDR3 nucleotides: TGTGCCAGCAGTTACTCTCGGGGAAACTCCTACGAGCAGTACTTC. It yields the protein CASSYSRGNSYEQYF.

A few counts support this clone. Additional DNA sequences in this sample encode the identical CDR3. V and J are TRBV2 and TRBJ2-2; 10 positions agree with TRBD2. The CDR3 spans 15 residues. The junction had 2 bases not matched to a gene; V was cut back by 4 bases and J by 3 bases. CDR1 and CDR2 from the germline V gene are SNHLY and FYNNEI. The CDR3 DNA reads TGTGCCAGCAGTGTGCTAGCGGGAGACACCGGGGAGCTGTTTTTT. The encoded protein is CASSVLAGDTGELFF.

This chain connects TRBV7-9 to TRBJ2-7; 7 bases agree with TRBD1. With 1 base clipped from V and 5 bases from J, the junction kept 5 bases outside the gene matches. The CDR3 runs 14 residues. The germline V gene encodes CDR1 SEHNR and CDR2 FQNEAQ (reference sequence). The CDR3 nucleotides are TGTGCCAGCAGCTTAGTGACAGGGAGCCACGAGCAGTACTTC. Residues: CASSLVTGSHEQYF.